The clone carrying this T cell receptor (beta chain) has at least ten counts. Its target is not known. Via MiXCR, TCRdb re-called the PCR reads, giving one row per CDR3 protein. The table has over 65,000 distinct CDR3 sequences, nearly 25% seen once. This sample is part of a study of molecular identifiers for immune sequencing clone quantification. At the level of the study: RNA, taken in replicates from around 20,000 or 100,000 naive CD8 cells, was split five ways, with four sequenced.

Study outcomes and limitations: In CMV-specific effectors, clones above 20 copies held over 99% of molecules; naive, under 1%. Reportedly, one cell's Jurkat TCR RNA was detected within 1,100,000 naive CD8 cells. Highly expanded clone sizes could be underestimated by identical TCR molecules that share a barcode.

The CDR3 totals 13 residues. Trimming removed 2 bases at V and 4 bases at J, with 8 bases between. Germline V gene data show CDR1 as MNHEY and CDR2 as SMNVEV (reference sequence). The chain joins TRBV27 to TRBJ1-1, with D perhaps TRBD1 (5 bases). Sequencing was carried out using naive CD8+ T cells from blood, with Jurkat cell RNA spiked in. The subset here: FACS-sorted CD8+CD4-CCR7+CD45RA+ naive T cells. This receptor was obtained from a human donor in good health. Some libraries in this study had Jurkat cell RNA spiked in. This CDR3 reads CASSLRQPTEAFF. The DNA for the CDR3 is TGTGCCAGCAGTTTACGACAGCCCACTGAAGCTTTCTTT.